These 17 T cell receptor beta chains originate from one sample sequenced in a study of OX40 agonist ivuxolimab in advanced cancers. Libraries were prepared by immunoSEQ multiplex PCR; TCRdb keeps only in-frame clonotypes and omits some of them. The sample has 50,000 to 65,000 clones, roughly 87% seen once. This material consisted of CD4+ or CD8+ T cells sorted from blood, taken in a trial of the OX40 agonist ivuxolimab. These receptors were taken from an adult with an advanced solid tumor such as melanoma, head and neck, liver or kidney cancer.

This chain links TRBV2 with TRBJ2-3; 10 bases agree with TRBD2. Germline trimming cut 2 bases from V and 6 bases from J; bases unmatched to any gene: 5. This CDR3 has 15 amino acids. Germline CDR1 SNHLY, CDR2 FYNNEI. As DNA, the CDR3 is TGTGCCAGCAGTGAAAAGCTAGCGGGAGCGGATACGCAGTATTTT. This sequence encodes CASSEKLAGADTQYF.

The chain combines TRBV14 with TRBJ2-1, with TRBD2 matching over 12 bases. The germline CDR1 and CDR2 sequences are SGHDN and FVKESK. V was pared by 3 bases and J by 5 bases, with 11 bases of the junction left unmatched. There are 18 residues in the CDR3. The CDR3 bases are TGTGCCAGCAGCCACTACCTAGCGGGAGGGCCGGTTGACAATGAGCAGTTCTTC. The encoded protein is CASSHYLAGGPVDNEQFF.

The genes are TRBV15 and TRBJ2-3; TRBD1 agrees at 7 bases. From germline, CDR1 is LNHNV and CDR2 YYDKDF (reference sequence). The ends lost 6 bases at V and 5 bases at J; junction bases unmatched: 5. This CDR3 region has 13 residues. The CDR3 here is CATRYGTEDTQYF. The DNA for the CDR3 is TGTGCCACCAGATATGGGACAGAAGATACGCAGTATTTT. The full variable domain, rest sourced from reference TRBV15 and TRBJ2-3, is DAMVIQNPRYQVTQFGKPVTLSCSQTLNHNVMYWYQQKSSQAPKLLFHYYDKDFNNEADTPDNFQSRRPNTSFCFLDIRSPGLGDTAMYLCATRYGTEDTQYFGPGTRLTVL.

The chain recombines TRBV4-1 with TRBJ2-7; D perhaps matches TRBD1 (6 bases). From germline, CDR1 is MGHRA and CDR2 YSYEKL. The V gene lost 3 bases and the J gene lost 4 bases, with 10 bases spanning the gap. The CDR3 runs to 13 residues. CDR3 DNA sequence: TGCGCCAGCAGCCAGATTACAGGGTACGAGCAGTACTTC. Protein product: CASSQITGYEQYF.

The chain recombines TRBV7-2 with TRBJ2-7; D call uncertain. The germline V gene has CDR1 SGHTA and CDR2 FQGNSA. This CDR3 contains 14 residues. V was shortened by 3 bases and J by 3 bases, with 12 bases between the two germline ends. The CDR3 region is CASSLRTRYYEQYF. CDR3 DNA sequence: TGTGCCAGCAGCTTGAGGACCCGCTACTACGAGCAGTACTTC.

The CDR3 nucleotides are TGTGCCAGCAGCCTTGTGGTGGGGGGGAATCAGCCCCAGCATTTT. It codes for CASSLVVGGNQPQHF. This chain connects TRBV2 to TRBJ1-5; TRBD1 is a possible D gene (5 bases). V was cut by 6 bases and J by 4 bases, with 16 bases left in between. There are 15 residues in the CDR3. CDR1 and CDR2 (germline): SNHLY, FYNNEI.

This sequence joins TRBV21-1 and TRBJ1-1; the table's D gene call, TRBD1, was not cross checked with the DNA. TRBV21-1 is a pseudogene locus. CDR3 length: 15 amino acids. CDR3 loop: CASSKKTGTDTEAFF. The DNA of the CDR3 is TGTGCCAGCAGCAAAAAAACAGGGACGGACACTGAAGCTTTCTTT.

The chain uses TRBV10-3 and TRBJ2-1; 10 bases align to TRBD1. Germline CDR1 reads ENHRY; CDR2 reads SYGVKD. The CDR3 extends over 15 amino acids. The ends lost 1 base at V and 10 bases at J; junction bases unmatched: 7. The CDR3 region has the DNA TGTGCCATCAGTGAGTACGGACAGGGGGAATCGGAGCAGTTCTTC. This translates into CAISEYGQGESEQFF.

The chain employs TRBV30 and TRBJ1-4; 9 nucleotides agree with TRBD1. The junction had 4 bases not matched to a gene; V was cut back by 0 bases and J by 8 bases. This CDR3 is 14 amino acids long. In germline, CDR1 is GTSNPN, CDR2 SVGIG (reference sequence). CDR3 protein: CAWSVGQGSEKLFF. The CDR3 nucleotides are TGTGCCTGGAGTGTAGGACAGGGGAGCGAAAAACTGTTTTTT.

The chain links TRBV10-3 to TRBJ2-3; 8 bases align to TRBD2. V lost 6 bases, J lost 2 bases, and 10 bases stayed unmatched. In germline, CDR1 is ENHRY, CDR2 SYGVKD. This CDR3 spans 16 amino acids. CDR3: CAISAKLAAITDTQYF. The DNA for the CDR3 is TGTGCCATCAGCGCAAAACTAGCGGCGATCACAGATACGCAGTATTTT.

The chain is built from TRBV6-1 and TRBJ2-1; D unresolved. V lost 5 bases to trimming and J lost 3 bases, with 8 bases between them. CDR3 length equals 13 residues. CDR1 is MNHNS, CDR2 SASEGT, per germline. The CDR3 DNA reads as TGTGCCAGCAGTCAGACTTTCTACAATGAGCAGTTCTTC. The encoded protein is CASSQTFYNEQFF.

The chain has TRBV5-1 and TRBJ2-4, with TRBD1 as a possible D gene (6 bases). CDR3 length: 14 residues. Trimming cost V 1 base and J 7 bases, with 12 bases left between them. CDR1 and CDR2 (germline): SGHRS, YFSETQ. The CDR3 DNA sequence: TGCGCCAGCAGCTTGCAGGGTCAGGGGAACATTCAGTACTTC. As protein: CASSLQGQGNIQYF. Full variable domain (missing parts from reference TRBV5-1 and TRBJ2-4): KAGVTQTPRYLIKTRGQQVTLSCSPISGHRSVSWYQQTPGQGLQFLFEYFSETQRNKGNFPGRFSGRQFSNSRSEMNVSTLELGDSALYLCASSLQGQGNIQYFGAGTRLSVL.

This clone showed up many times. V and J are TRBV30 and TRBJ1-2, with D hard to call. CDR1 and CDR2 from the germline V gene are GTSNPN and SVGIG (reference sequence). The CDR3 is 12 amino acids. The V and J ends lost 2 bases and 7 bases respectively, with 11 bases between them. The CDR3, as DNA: TGTGCCTGGAGTAAGAACAAGGGTGGCTACACCTTC. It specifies CAWSKNKGGYTF.

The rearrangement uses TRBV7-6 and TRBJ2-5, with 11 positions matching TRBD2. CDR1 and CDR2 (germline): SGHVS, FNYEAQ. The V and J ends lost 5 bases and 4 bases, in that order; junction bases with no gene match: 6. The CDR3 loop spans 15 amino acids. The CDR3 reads CASSPLLAGAETQYF. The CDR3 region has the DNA TGTGCCAGCAGCCCACTACTAGCGGGAGCAGAGACCCAGTACTTC.

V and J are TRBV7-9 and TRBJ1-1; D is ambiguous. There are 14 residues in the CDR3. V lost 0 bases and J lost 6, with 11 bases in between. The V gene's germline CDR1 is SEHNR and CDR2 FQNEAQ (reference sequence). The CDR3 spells CASSLASRVAEAFF. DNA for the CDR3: TGTGCCAGCAGCTTAGCTTCTAGGGTCGCTGAAGCTTTCTTT.

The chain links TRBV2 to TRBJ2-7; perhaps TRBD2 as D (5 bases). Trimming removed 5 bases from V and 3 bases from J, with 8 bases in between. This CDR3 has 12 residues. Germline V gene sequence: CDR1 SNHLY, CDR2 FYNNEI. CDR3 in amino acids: CASSPGIYEQYF. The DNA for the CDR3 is TGTGCCAGCAGTCCGGGGATCTACGAGCAGTACTTC.

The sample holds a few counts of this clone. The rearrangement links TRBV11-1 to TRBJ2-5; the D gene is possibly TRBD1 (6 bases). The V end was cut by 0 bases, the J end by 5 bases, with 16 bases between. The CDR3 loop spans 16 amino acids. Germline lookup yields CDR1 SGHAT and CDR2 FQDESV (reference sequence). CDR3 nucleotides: TGTGCCAGCAGCTTAGCGTCGGCAGGGGTGAGGGAGACCCAGTACTTC. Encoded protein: CASSLASAGVRETQYF.